This T cell receptor beta chain was captured by sequencing in a study of blood T cell repertoires in COVID-19. Across the study: From T cells, B-cell-depleted T cells, or PBMCs came the material, which was cDNA or gDNA.

Original data processing: Amplification of reference gene primers provided the estimated nucleated cell counts. The repertoire was sequenced with immunoSEQ multiplex PCR; TCRdb's copy has only in-frame clones and lacks some. D and trimming come from the DNA, and the V and J calls and clone size come from that table. The top ten hold under 2.5% of the sample, which has 150,000 to 200,000 clones, about 88% seen once. Germline V gene lookup returns CDR1 SGHDT and CDR2 YYEEEE. This CDR3 spans 17 amino acids. V was pared by 1 base and J by 2 bases, with 16 bases between. The clonotype comes from a man between 65 and 85 years old with active or convalescent COVID-19. Sequencing input: peripheral blood. J is TRBJ1-3 and V is TRBV5-6; possibly TRBD1 for D (6 bases). This chain's CDR3 is CASSLRGRGLAGNTIYF. The CDR3 coding sequence is TGTGCCAGCAGCTTGCGGGGGCGGGGGCTGGCTGGAAACACCATATATTTT.